This is a list of T cell receptor beta chains from one sample in a study of identical twins. TCRdb re-called the 5' RACE reads with MiXCR, one entry per CDR3 protein. This sample has 450,000 or so distinct CDR3 sequences; approximately 15% occur once, and the top ten carry roughly 0.5%. This sample was also put to use in a study of yellow fever vaccine responses in identical twins.

Sample: CD4+ T cells sorted from blood. Source of these receptors: a woman under 30 in good health. Both conserved end residues are part of each CDR3. A D gene is named only where the DNA matches it firmly. Not all rows give a size; the values are once, few, many and, for expanded clones, a class.

CDR3 length: 16; J gene: TRBJ2-6; clone size: few; D gene: .; V gene: TRBV4-3; CDR3 DNA: TGCGCCAGCAGCCAACAAACAGCCTCTGGGGCCAACGTCCTGACTTTC; CDR3 protein: CASSQQTASGANVLTF
CDR3 length: 14; J gene: TRBJ2-5; clone size: few; D gene: TRBD1; V gene: TRBV27; CDR3 DNA: TGTGCCAGCAGTCGGGGACAGGCGATGGAGACCCAGTACTTC; CDR3 protein: CASSRGQAMETQYF
CDR3 length: 15; J gene: TRBJ2-3; clone size: .; D gene: TRBD1; V gene: TRBV12-5; CDR3 DNA: TGTGCTAGTGGTACGGGACAGGGGGCGACAGATACGCAGTATTTT; CDR3 protein: CASGTGQGATDTQYF
CDR3 length: 16; J gene: TRBJ2-4; clone size: once; D gene: .; V gene: TRBV18; CDR3 DNA: TGTGCCAGCTCACCTGCGGACAGATCAGCCAAAAACATTCAGTACTTC; CDR3 protein: CASSPADRSAKNIQYF
CDR3 length: 14; J gene: TRBJ1-5; clone size: .; D gene: .; V gene: TRBV12-3/TRBV12-4; CDR3 DNA: TGTGCCAGCAGTAACCGGGCCCTCTCAGAGCCCCAGCATTTT; CDR3 protein: CASSNRALSEPQHF
CDR3 length: 13; J gene: TRBJ2-2; clone size: .; D gene: .; V gene: TRBV7-9; CDR3 DNA: TGTGCCAGCAGCTCCGTTGACACCGGGGAGCTGTTTTTT; CDR3 protein: CASSSVDTGELFF
CDR3 length: 16; J gene: TRBJ2-7; clone size: few; D gene: .; V gene: TRBV6-2/TRBV6-3; CDR3 DNA: TGTGCCAGCAGTTACATTTCTCGAAGGACGACCTACGAGCAGTACTTC; CDR3 protein: CASSYISRRTTYEQYF
CDR3 length: 15; J gene: TRBJ2-3; clone size: .; D gene: .; V gene: TRBV5-1; CDR3 DNA: TGCGCCAGCAGCGAGACTACGACTAGCACAGATACGCAGTATTTT; CDR3 protein: CASSETTTSTDTQYF
CDR3 length: 16; J gene: TRBJ2-1; clone size: few; D gene: TRBD2; V gene: TRBV7-4; CDR3 DNA: TGTGCCAGCAGCCCGGGACTAGCGAAAAGATACAATGAGCAGTTCTTC; CDR3 protein: CASSPGLAKRYNEQFF
CDR3 length: 16; J gene: TRBJ2-1; clone size: .; D gene: .; V gene: TRBV28; CDR3 DNA: TGTGCCAGCAGTTTATGGGGCAGACTCTCCTACAATGAGCAGTTCTTC; CDR3 protein: CASSLWGRLSYNEQFF
CDR3 length: 16; J gene: TRBJ2-2; clone size: many; D gene: .; V gene: TRBV4-3; CDR3 DNA: TGCGCCAGCAGCATTGGCCCGGGATTGGTCACCGGGGAGCTGTTTTTT; CDR3 protein: CASSIGPGLVTGELFF
CDR3 length: 16; J gene: TRBJ2-2; clone size: .; D gene: TRBD2; V gene: TRBV4-2; CDR3 DNA: TGTGCCAGCAGCCAAGAGACTAGCGGAAACACCGGGGAGCTGTTTTTT; CDR3 protein: CASSQETSGNTGELFF
CDR3 length: 13; J gene: TRBJ1-2; clone size: many; D gene: TRBD1; V gene: TRBV12-3/TRBV12-4; CDR3 DNA: TGTGCCAGCAGTTTAGGACAGGGGAATGGCTACACCTTC; CDR3 protein: CASSLGQGNGYTF
CDR3 length: 15; J gene: TRBJ1-3; clone size: .; D gene: TRBD1; V gene: TRBV29-1; CDR3 DNA: TGCAGCGTTGGGACAGGGGTGATGGGCGGAAACACCATATATTTT; CDR3 protein: CSVGTGVMGGNTIYF
CDR3 length: 14; J gene: TRBJ2-2; clone size: .; D gene: TRBD2; V gene: TRBV20-1; CDR3 DNA: TGCAGTGCTGGGTTACTAGCGGTAGGGGGGGAGCTGTTTTTT; CDR3 protein: CSAGLLAVGGELFF
CDR3 length: 15; J gene: TRBJ2-5; clone size: .; D gene: .; V gene: TRBV5-6; CDR3 DNA: TGTGCCAGCAGCTTGTATTCCGAGGTGGGAGAGACCCAGTACTTC; CDR3 protein: CASSLYSEVGETQYF
CDR3 length: 15; J gene: TRBJ1-6; clone size: few; D gene: .; V gene: TRBV9; CDR3 DNA: TGTGCCAGCAGCGCAAAGTTGGGAGAAGGATCACCCCTCCACTTT; CDR3 protein: CASSAKLGEGSPLHF
CDR3 length: 16; J gene: TRBJ2-7; clone size: few; D gene: .; V gene: TRBV27; CDR3 DNA: TGTGCCAGCAGTTTAATGGCGGGGCCAAGCTCCTACGAGCAGTACTTC; CDR3 protein: CASSLMAGPSSYEQYF
CDR3 length: 16; J gene: TRBJ2-1; clone size: many; D gene: TRBD2; V gene: TRBV20-1; CDR3 DNA: TGCAGTGCTAGAGATGTAATAGCGGGGGATTGGAATGAGCAGTTCTTC; CDR3 protein: CSARDVIAGDWNEQFF
CDR3 length: 15; J gene: TRBJ2-4; clone size: few; D gene: TRBD2; V gene: TRBV6-2/TRBV6-3; CDR3 DNA: TGTGCCAGCAGTTACTCCCGACTAGCCCAAAACATTCAGTACTTC; CDR3 protein: CASSYSRLAQNIQYF
CDR3 length: 13; J gene: TRBJ2-5; clone size: few; D gene: TRBD1; V gene: TRBV20-1; CDR3 DNA: TGCAGTGCTAGTCCGGGGACAGTAATGGCCCAGTACTTC; CDR3 protein: CSASPGTVMAQYF
CDR3 length: 14; J gene: TRBJ2-3; clone size: .; D gene: TRBD2; V gene: TRBV10-2; CDR3 DNA: TGCGCCAGCAGTGAGTCCCTAGCGGGAGGTCCGCAGTATTTT; CDR3 protein: CASSESLAGGPQYF
CDR3 length: 11; J gene: TRBJ2-7; clone size: few; D gene: .; V gene: TRBV29-1; CDR3 DNA: TGCAGCGCCCATGAGGGTGCCGAGCAGTACTTC; CDR3 protein: CSAHEGAEQYF
CDR3 length: 15; J gene: TRBJ2-7; clone size: .; D gene: TRBD2; V gene: TRBV18; CDR3 DNA: TGTGCCAGCTCACAAGCGGGGTCTGGCTCCTACGAGCAGTACTTC; CDR3 protein: CASSQAGSGSYEQYF
CDR3 length: 13; J gene: TRBJ2-1; clone size: many; D gene: TRBD1; V gene: TRBV4-3; CDR3 DNA: TGCGCCAGCAGCCGGGGACAGTACAATGAGCAGTTCTTC; CDR3 protein: CASSRGQYNEQFF
CDR3 length: 14; J gene: TRBJ2-7; clone size: few; D gene: .; V gene: TRBV20-1; CDR3 DNA: TGCAGTGCTAGAGAGGCGGGCAACTCCTACGAGCAGTACTTC; CDR3 protein: CSAREAGNSYEQYF
CDR3 length: 16; J gene: TRBJ2-2; clone size: .; D gene: .; V gene: TRBV20-1; CDR3 DNA: TGCAGTGCTAGTTCCCCGGGGGTTTTGGGCACCGGGGAGCTGTTTTTT; CDR3 protein: CSASSPGVLGTGELFF
CDR3 length: 13; J gene: TRBJ2-2; clone size: .; D gene: .; V gene: TRBV12-3/TRBV12-4; CDR3 DNA: TGTGCCAGCGGGACAACGAACACCGGGGAGCTGGTTTTT; CDR3 protein: CASGTTNTGELVF
CDR3 length: 13; J gene: TRBJ2-3; clone size: .; D gene: TRBD2; V gene: TRBV2; CDR3 DNA: TGTGCCAGCAGTGCCCCTGGGGGGGGTACGCAGTATTTT; CDR3 protein: CASSAPGGGTQYF
CDR3 length: 15; J gene: TRBJ2-1; clone size: few; D gene: .; V gene: TRBV14; CDR3 DNA: TGTGCCAGCAGCCCAGACAAAGGACAGAACAATGAGCAGTTCTTC; CDR3 protein: CASSPDKGQNNEQFF
CDR3 length: 15; J gene: TRBJ2-5; clone size: .; D gene: TRBD1; V gene: TRBV15; CDR3 DNA: TGTGCCACCAGCAGAGCTGAGTCAGGGGGAGAGACCCAGTACTTC; CDR3 protein: CATSRAESGGETQYF
CDR3 length: 20; J gene: TRBJ2-3; clone size: .; D gene: TRBD2; V gene: TRBV5-1; CDR3 DNA: TGCGCCAGCAGCTTGGCGGCACTAGCGGGAGCCTCCGCTCTCTCAGATACGCAGTATTTT; CDR3 protein: CASSLAALAGASALSDTQYF
CDR3 length: 15; J gene: TRBJ1-1; clone size: .; D gene: .; V gene: TRBV10-3; CDR3 DNA: TGTGCCATCAGTGCTGATACCGGGAGGAACACTGAAGCTTTCTTT; CDR3 protein: CAISADTGRNTEAFF
CDR3 length: 15; J gene: TRBJ2-5; clone size: .; D gene: .; V gene: TRBV7-2; CDR3 DNA: TGTGCCAGCAGCCCGGACAGAGGAGTGACAGAGACCCAGTACTTC; CDR3 protein: CASSPDRGVTETQYF
CDR3 length: 21; J gene: TRBJ2-7; clone size: .; D gene: TRBD2; V gene: TRBV11-2; CDR3 DNA: TGTGCCAGCAGCTTAGAACCTGGACTAGCGGGACGAATCGGGGTAGACTACGAGCAGTACTTC; CDR3 protein: CASSLEPGLAGRIGVDYEQYF
CDR3 length: 13; J gene: TRBJ1-1; clone size: few; D gene: TRBD1; V gene: TRBV6-2/TRBV6-3; CDR3 DNA: TGTGCCAGCAGTTATCTATCGACAGGGGATGCTTTCTTT; CDR3 protein: CASSYLSTGDAFF
CDR3 length: 14; J gene: TRBJ1-2; clone size: few; D gene: TRBD1; V gene: TRBV28; CDR3 DNA: TGTGCCAGCAGGGAAGGACAGGGCAAGTATGGCTACACCTTC; CDR3 protein: CASREGQGKYGYTF
CDR3 length: 18; J gene: TRBJ2-1; clone size: .; D gene: TRBD2; V gene: TRBV6-1; CDR3 DNA: TGTGCCAGCAGTGTCCGCAGCGGGGGTGTCAGCTCCTACAATGAGCAGTTCTTC; CDR3 protein: CASSVRSGGVSSYNEQFF
CDR3 length: 15; J gene: TRBJ2-4; clone size: few; D gene: TRBD2; V gene: TRBV12-3/TRBV12-4; CDR3 DNA: TGTGCCAGCAGTGTAGGCAGCGGGGTCAGAAACATTCAGTACTTC; CDR3 protein: CASSVGSGVRNIQYF